This section outlines one TCR beta chain sequence together with its context. This record comes from a study of blood T cell repertoires in COVID-19. Study-level information: Samples taken during acute and convalescent COVID-19 were collected in the United States, Italy and Spain. PBMCs, B-cell-depleted T cells, or T cells provided the cDNA or gDNA that made up the material.

Germline V gene data show CDR1 as SGHDN and CDR2 as FVKESK. The CDR3 length is 13 residues. The ends lost 6 bases at V and 8 bases at J; junction bases unmatched: 7. Per the original data handling: Amplification of reference gene primers provided the estimated nucleated cell counts. Repertoires were generated with immunoSEQ multiplex PCR, while TCRdb's copy carries only in-frame clones and drops some. That table gives V, J and clone size, and the DNA gave D and trimming. The data show 210,000 or so clones, about 90% seen once. Sequenced material: peripheral blood. The sequence derives from a man under 40 with acute or convalescent COVID-19. The chain uses TRBV14 and TRBJ2-1; TRBD1 matches at 7 bases. The CDR3 DNA sequence: TGTGCCAGCAGACTAACAGGGGTCGATGAGCAGTTCTTC. Translation: CASRLTGVDEQFF. Full variable domain (rest looked up from reference TRBV14 and TRBJ2-1): EAGVTQFPSHSVIEKGQTVTLRCDPISGHDNLYWYRRVMGKEIKFLLHFVKESKQDESGMPNNRFLAERTGGTYSTLKVQPAELEDSGVYFCASRLTGVDEQFFGPGTRLTVL.